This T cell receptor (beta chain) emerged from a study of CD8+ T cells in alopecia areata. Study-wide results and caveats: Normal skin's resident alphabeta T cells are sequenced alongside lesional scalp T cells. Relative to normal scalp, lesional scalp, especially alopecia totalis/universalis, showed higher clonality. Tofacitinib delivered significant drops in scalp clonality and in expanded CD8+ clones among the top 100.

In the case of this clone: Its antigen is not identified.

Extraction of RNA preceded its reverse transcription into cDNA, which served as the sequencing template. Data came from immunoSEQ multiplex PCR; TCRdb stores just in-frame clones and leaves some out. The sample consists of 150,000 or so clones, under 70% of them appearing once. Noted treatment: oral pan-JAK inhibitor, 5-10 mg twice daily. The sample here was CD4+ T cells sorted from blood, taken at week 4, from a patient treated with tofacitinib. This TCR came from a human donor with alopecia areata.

The DNA of the CDR3 is TGTGCCAGCAGTCCGACAGGGGGGTGGACTGAAGCTTTCTTT. It encodes CASSPTGGWTEAFF. V usage is TRBV2 and J usage is TRBJ1-1; 9 bases are shared with TRBD1. From germline, CDR1 is SNHLY and CDR2 FYNNEI. The ends lost 5 bases at V and 5 bases at J; junction bases unmatched: 6. The CDR3 totals 14 residues.